This T cell receptor beta chain was sequenced for a study of T cell repertoires in cytomegalovirus infection. Study in general: From public TCR beta signatures came an indication of both CMV infection and matching HLA type. Study-level findings and limits: There were HLA-C-restricted CMV-specific TCR beta clonotypes dominating the ex vivo response. Summed public TCR beta family frequency identified CMV carriers bearing the relevant HLA.

Points on this clonotype: Its cognate antigen is unknown.

TCRdb reanalysed the reads using MiXCR and keeps one entry per CDR3 protein. Altogether roughly 180,000 distinct CDR3 sequences are present, about 17% being singletons, with the ten largest covering 25%. The CDR3 has 16 amino acids. CDR1 is SEHNR and CDR2 is FQNEAQ in the germline V gene (reference sequence). J was trimmed by 2 bases and V by 2 bases; bases with no gene match: 8. The clonotype originates from a human donor in good health (CMV status not recorded). Some clones in this sample may be carry-over from other donors' samples. The rearrangement links TRBV7-9 to TRBJ1-1; the match to TRBD1 covers 7 bases. The sample was CD8+ T cells from PBMCs. CDR3 DNA sequence: TGTGCCAGCAGCTTAAGGGGGCCCGGTGGTAACACTGAAGCTTTCTTT. This gives the protein CASSLRGPGGNTEAFF.